The 25 T cell receptor beta chains below all came from one sample that was sequenced in a study of blood T cell repertoires in COVID-19 (dated by TCRdb to the early 2020s). Libraries were constructed by the immunoSEQ multiplex PCR assay. TCRdb carries this immuneACCESS record with in-frame sequences only. Its versions omit some clonotypes, under half of them owing to an unresolved V gene in the studies checked, with the rest unexplained. Present in this sample are tens of thousands of clones, 80% to 90% of which were seen just once. The ten largest clones add up to 1.6% of the sample. The sample taken for sequencing was peripheral blood. The receptors derive from a man in his fifties or sixties with acute or convalescent COVID-19.

The rearrangement uses TRBV24-1 and TRBJ2-5; D gene unclear. Trimming stripped 4 bases from V and 2 bases from J, with 10 bases between. CDR1 KGHDR and CDR2 SFDVKD come from the germline V gene. The CDR3 runs 14 residues. CDR3 loop: CATSDTSRQETQYF. CDR3 nucleotide sequence: TGTGCCACCAGTGACACATCAAGACAAGAGACCCAGTACTTC.

J is TRBJ1-1 and V is TRBV7-2, with 10 bases aligning to TRBD1. This CDR3 region has 15 residues. Germline CDR1 reads SGHTA; CDR2 reads FQGNSA. The ends lost 1 base at V and 6 bases at J; junction bases unmatched: 5. CDR3 protein: CASSLEGQGRPEAFF. The DNA for the CDR3 is TGTGCCAGCAGCTTAGAGGGACAGGGGAGGCCTGAAGCTTTCTTT.

The chain is built from TRBV27 and TRBJ1-2; 9 bases map to TRBD1. From germline, CDR1 is MNHEY and CDR2 SMNVEV (reference sequence). The CDR3 is made up of 16 amino acids. Trimming cost V 5 bases and J 4 bases; bases outside gene matches: 11. Written as DNA, the CDR3 is TGTGCCAGCAGTACCACTTTACAGGGGGCCGGCTATGGCTACACCTTC. This encodes CASSTTLQGAGYGYTF.

This clone was found once. The V and J genes are TRBV18 and TRBJ1-1; D remains unclear. This CDR3 comprises 12 residues. Deletions cut 4 bases from V and 8 bases from J, with 11 bases between. The germline V gene has CDR1 KGHSH and CDR2 LQKENI. DNA for the CDR3: TGTGCCAGCTCACGATCTCGAGAAGAAGCTTTCTTT. Translation: CASSRSREEAFF.

This clone showed up just once. The chain couples TRBV10-3 to TRBJ2-6, with unresolved D. The CDR3 covers 14 residues. Trimming removed 6 bases from V and 5 bases from J, with 11 bases in between. Per germline, CDR1 ENHRY and CDR2 SYGVKD. CDR3 in DNA: TGTGCCATCAGGATACAAAGTCGGGCCAACGTCCTGACTTTC. This encodes CAIRIQSRANVLTF.

The genes are TRBV7-9 and TRBJ2-7, with 10 bases aligning to TRBD2. V shed 2 bases, J shed 2 bases, and the junction held 3 bases outside the gene matches. The CDR3 has 15 amino acids. Germline loops: CDR1 SEHNR, CDR2 FQNEAQ (reference sequence). This CDR3 is CASSLLAGEAYEQYF. As DNA, the CDR3 is TGTGCCAGCAGCTTACTAGCGGGGGAAGCCTACGAGCAGTACTTC.

The genes are TRBV27 and TRBJ2-3; 7 bases agree with TRBD1. After removal of 1 base from V and 2 bases from J, the junction contained 3 bases not matched to a gene. Germline V gives CDR1 MNHEY, CDR2 SMNVEV (reference sequence). CDR3 length: 15 amino acids. CDR3 DNA: TGTGCCAGCAGTTTATTGGGACAGTTCACAGATACGCAGTATTTT. Residues: CASSLLGQFTDTQYF.

The J gene is TRBJ1-2, the V gene TRBV7-9; 7 nucleotides align to TRBD1. CDR1 SEHNR and CDR2 FQNEAQ come from the germline V gene (reference sequence). After removal of 6 bases from V and 2 bases from J, the junction contained 9 bases not matched to a gene. The CDR3 contains 15 residues. The CDR3 coding sequence is TGTGCCAGCAGGCCAGATTCAGGGGGGAACTATGGCTACACCTTC. Protein sequence: CASRPDSGGNYGYTF. The full variable domain, its missing parts supplied by reference TRBV7-9 and TRBJ1-2, is DTGVSQNPRHKITKRGQNVTFRCDPISEHNRLYWYRQTLGQGPEFLTYFQNEAQLEKSRLLSDRFSAERPKGSFSTLEIQRTEQGDSAMYLCASRPDSGGNYGYTFGSGTRLTVV.

The rearrangement links TRBV5-1 to TRBJ1-5, with unresolved D. The CDR3 is made up of 14 amino acids. V dropped 0 bases and J dropped 7 bases, with 11 bases sitting between them. Per germline, CDR1 SGHRS and CDR2 YFSETQ. The CDR3 sequence is CASSLDSSGQPQHF. Written as DNA, the CDR3 is TGCGCCAGCAGCTTGGATTCATCGGGGCAGCCCCAGCATTTT.

The V call is TRBV6-5, the J call TRBJ1-2; D might be TRBD1 (6 bases). This CDR3 has 13 amino acids. V was clipped by 6 bases and J by 6 bases, with 14 bases between them. The germline gives CDR1 MNHEY, CDR2 SVGAGI. The CDR3 DNA reads as TGTGCCAGCAGCCGGGGGGCCGGAGATGGCTACACCTTC. Amino acids: CASSRGAGDGYTF.

The chain couples TRBV11-3 to TRBJ2-2; the D is unclear. The CDR3 sequence is 17 residues long. Germline V gives CDR1 SGHNT, CDR2 YENEEA. Between the trimmed V and J ends, which lost 0 bases and 1 base, there was a span of 12 bases. The DNA for the CDR3 is TGTGCCAGCAGCTTAGATCACGGAGTCCGGAACACCGGGGAGCTGTTTTTT. Translation: CASSLDHGVRNTGELFF.

The chain combines TRBV7-9 with TRBJ2-5; the D gene is possibly TRBD1 (6 bases). The V gene's germline CDR1 is SEHNR and CDR2 FQNEAQ (reference sequence). The ends were cut back, 1 base at V and 7 bases at J, with 10 bases in the middle. The CDR3 totals 13 residues. The CDR3 nucleotides are TGTGCCAGCAGCTTAGACAGGGCGGCGACCCAGTACTTC. Protein sequence: CASSLDRAATQYF. The whole variable domain, remainder taken from reference TRBV7-9 and TRBJ2-5, is DTGVSQNPRHKITKRGQNVTFRCDPISEHNRLYWYRQTLGQGPEFLTYFQNEAQLEKSRLLSDRFSAERPKGSFSTLEIQRTEQGDSAMYLCASSLDRAATQYFGPGTRLLVL.

The chain combines TRBV2 with TRBJ1-4, with 9 bases that match TRBD1. V dropped 10 bases and J dropped 8; count of bases not matched to a gene: 11. The CDR3 is 14 residues long. Germline V gene lookup returns CDR1 SNHLY and CDR2 FYNNEI. CDR3 region: CATPPGTGREKLFF. CDR3 sequence (DNA): TGTGCCACCCCCCCGGGGACAGGGAGGGAAAAACTGTTTTTT.

As DNA, the CDR3 is TGTGCCAGCAGTGAACAGGGTCCCTATGGCTACACCTTC. This codes for CASSEQGPYGYTF. This chain joins TRBV25-1 and TRBJ1-2, with a possible D match to TRBD1 (5 bases). V lost 2 bases and J 4 bases, leaving 8 bases between the germline ends. Germline CDR1 and CDR2: MGHDK and SYGVNS. The CDR3 sequence is 13 residues long.

This sequence joins TRBV5-4 and TRBJ1-3, with D perhaps TRBD1 (6 bases). V dropped 4 bases and J dropped 4 bases, with 18 bases sitting between them. The CDR3 has 16 residues. CDR1 is SGHNT and CDR2 is YYREEE in the germline V gene (reference sequence). The CDR3 protein is CASSRGGPQGGNTIYF. The CDR3 nucleotides are TGTGCCAGCAGCCGGGGGGGACCCCAGGGGGGAAACACCATATATTTT.

V is TRBV11-2 and J is TRBJ2-5, with D possibly being TRBD2 (5 bases). The length of the CDR3 is 15 residues. CDR1 is SGHAT, CDR2 FQNNGV, per germline. V was shortened by 5 bases and J by 1 base, with 14 bases between the two germline ends. CDR3 residues: CASSPTTGFQETQYF. The CDR3 DNA reads as TGTGCCAGCAGCCCAACCACGGGATTCCAAGAGACCCAGTACTTC. The whole variable domain, filled in from reference TRBV11-2 and TRBJ2-5, reads EAGVAQSPRYKIIEKRQSVAFWCNPISGHATLYWYQQILGQGPKLLIQFQNNGVVDDSQLPKDRFSAERLKGVDSTLKIQPAKLEDSAVYLCASSPTTGFQETQYFGPGTRLLVL.

The chain has TRBV19 and TRBJ1-1; 8 nucleotides line up with TRBD1. V trimming: 3 bases; J trimming: 0 bases; junction bases outside the gene matches: 9. Germline CDR1 LNHDA, CDR2 SQIVND (reference sequence). The CDR3 runs 17 residues. This CDR3 reads CASSIETGAVMNTEAFF. CDR3 sequence (DNA): TGTGCCAGTAGTATTGAGACAGGGGCCGTCATGAACACTGAAGCTTTCTTT.

The V and J genes are TRBV20-1 and TRBJ1-1, with D unclear. The germline V gene has CDR1 DFQATT and CDR2 SNEGSKA (reference sequence). The CDR3 spans 11 residues. V was cut by 6 bases and J by 5 bases, with 10 bases left in between. The DNA of the CDR3 is TGCAGTGCGAGTTGGGAGACTGAAGCTTTCTTT. It specifies CSASWETEAFF.

The rearrangement links TRBV19 to TRBJ1-6; 8 bases line up with TRBD1. CDR3 length: 15 residues. The germline V gene has CDR1 LNHDA and CDR2 SQIVND (reference sequence). J was trimmed by 9 bases and V by 6 bases; bases with no gene match: 10. CDR3 in amino acids: CASSPLDRGASPLHF. For the CDR3, the DNA is TGTGCCAGTAGCCCCCTCGACAGGGGTGCTTCACCCCTCCACTTT. Full variable domain (remainder filled in from reference TRBV19 and TRBJ1-6): DGGITQSPKYLFRKEGQNVTLSCEQNLNHDAMYWYRQDPGQGLRLIYYSQIVNDFQKGDIAEGYSVSREKKESFPLTVTSAQKNPTAFYLCASSPLDRGASPLHFGNGTRLTVT.

The V call is TRBV5-1, the J call TRBJ1-1; 9 bases align to TRBD1. Trimming cost V 4 bases and J 5 bases; bases outside gene matches: 12. The CDR3 spans 16 residues. Germline lookup yields CDR1 SGHRS and CDR2 YFSETQ. The CDR3 nucleotides are TGCGCCAGCAGCCGAGATAGGACAGGGGAAAGGACTGAAGCTTTCTTT. Its translation: CASSRDRTGERTEAFF.

The rearrangement uses TRBV5-4 and TRBJ2-7, with TRBD1 matching over 7 bases. The junction had 0 bases not matched to a gene; V was cut back by 4 bases and J by 2 bases. The CDR3 runs 12 residues. Per the germline V gene, CDR1 is SGHNT and CDR2 is YYREEE (reference sequence). The CDR3 is CASSDRAYEQYF. In DNA, the CDR3 is TGTGCCAGCAGCGACAGGGCCTACGAGCAGTACTTC.

The chain joins TRBV5-6 to TRBJ1-3; TRBD1 is a possible D gene (6 bases). The CDR3 covers 15 residues. Trimming cost V 4 bases and J 1 base, with 12 bases left between them. CDR1 and CDR2 from the germline V gene are SGHDT and YYEEEE. This CDR3 reads CASSRSTGSGNTIYF. For the CDR3, the DNA is TGTGCCAGCAGCAGATCTACAGGGTCTGGAAACACCATATATTTT.

V gene TRBV14 combines with J gene TRBJ1-3, with D tentatively TRBD1 (6 bases). The CDR3 contains 17 residues. Germline V gives CDR1 SGHDN, CDR2 FVKESK. Trimming took 1 base from V and 2 from J, leaving 15 bases between them. The CDR3: CASSQGLKTGTGNTIYF. The CDR3 DNA follows: TGTGCCAGCAGCCAAGGGTTAAAAACAGGGACTGGAAACACCATATATTTT.

This clone was recorded only once. The chain is built from TRBV5-4 and TRBJ2-3, with 9 bases identical to TRBD2. V shed 3 bases, J shed 2 bases, and the junction held 7 bases outside the gene matches. The CDR3 is 16 residues long. The V gene's germline CDR1 is SGHNT and CDR2 YYREEE (reference sequence). CDR3 sequence (DNA): TGTGCCAGCAGCTCGCGACTAGCGGCGGTCACAGATACGCAGTATTTT. Translated, it gives CASSSRLAAVTDTQYF.

The rearrangement links TRBV7-2 to TRBJ2-5, with 10 bases lining up with TRBD2. Germline CDR1 reads SGHTA; CDR2 reads FQGNSA. CDR3 length: 14 residues. The J segment lost 1 base and the V segment lost 9 bases, leaving 5 bases of the junction unmatched. The CDR3 is CASSSGGLQETQYF. The CDR3, as DNA: TGTGCCAGTTCTAGCGGGGGACTCCAAGAGACCCAGTACTTC.